This TCR beta chain was captured by sequencing in a study of blood T cell repertoires in COVID-19. Profiling relied on immunoSEQ multiplex PCR, and the TCRdb table lists in-frame clones only, not all of them. The table shows approximately 200,000 clones, with 84% occurring only once. V lost 5 bases and J 4 bases, leaving 15 bases between the germline ends. Germline V gene data show CDR1 as SNHLY and CDR2 as FYNNEI. The CDR3 has 14 amino acids. This chain joins TRBV2 and TRBJ2-7, with D possibly TRBD1 on 6 matching bases. The sample was peripheral blood. The receptor was derived from a woman aged 30 to 39 who had recovered from COVID-19. The CDR3 DNA is TGTGCCAGCAGTTCCCGGGACAAGGTTTACGAGCAGTACTTC. Amino acids: CASSSRDKVYEQYF.